This T cell receptor beta chain was retrieved from a study of beta chain features in type 1 diabetes. In regard to this clone: Its antigen is currently unknown.

Expressed TCRB transcripts were sequenced because the entire RNA isolate underwent reverse transcription. Clones were read by immunoSEQ multiplex PCR, and TCRdb kept only the in-frame ones, dropping some. The sample lists under 300,000 clones, about 24% occurring once. Study-level results: Moderately but significantly shorter TCRB CDR3s were found in Type 1 diabetes patients in all four CD4+ subsets.

The sequence was obtained from a woman aged 25 to 39 with type 1 diabetes. The sample taken for sequencing was naive CD4+ T cells from blood.

The CDR3, as DNA: TGCAGCGTTGGATCGCAGGGTATCGTAGAGCAGTACTTC. Protein: CSVGSQGIVEQYF. This sequence joins TRBV29-1 and TRBJ2-7, with D tentatively TRBD1 (5 bases). From germline, CDR1 is SQVTM and CDR2 ANQGSEA. V dropped 4 bases and J dropped 7 bases, with 17 bases sitting between them. The CDR3 consists of 13 residues.